Sequencing of this T cell receptor beta chain was carried out in a study of T cell responses to AZD1222 COVID-19 vaccine. The protocol was immunoSEQ multiplex PCR, while the TCRdb copy is restricted to in-frame clones and leaves out a portion. Seen here are 90,000 to 95,000 clones, around 90% observed once, and the top ten hold 22%. There are 15 residues in the CDR3. V lost 7 bases, J lost 4 bases, and 8 bases stayed unmatched. Germline V gene lookup returns CDR1 MDHEN and CDR2 SYDVKM. The chain recombines TRBV28 with TRBJ2-7; TRBD1 aligns across 12 bases. This TCR was sampled from an adult in good health. Sample: peripheral blood, taken on day 0 of AZD1222 vaccination. CDR3 bases: TGTGCCAGCATTTCACCGGGACAGGGGGCGTACGAGCAGTACTTC. It specifies CASISPGQGAYEQYF.